These 17 T cell receptor beta chains were all obtained from the same sample, sequenced in a study of Ad26.COV2.S vaccination and SARS-CoV-2 variants (dated by TCRdb to 2020 to 2022). The treatment or condition label for this specimen denotes: approximately 18 received Ad26.COV2.S at low or high dose, single or two shots; about 5 received placebo; per-sample allocation not given. For vaccine and placebo recipients, the sequenced repertoires came from samples collected on day 63 after the first injection. Library prep was done by the immunoSEQ multiplex PCR assay. TCRdb obtained this table from immuneACCESS and retained in-frame rearrangements with V and J assigned. These tables miss some clones; where compared with another copy, unresolved V genes account for less than half of the shortfall, and the remainder is unexplained. The sample table contains approximately 340,000 clones; only one count was recorded for 70% to 90% of them. 2.5% to 3.5% of the sample rests with the top ten.

The source was peripheral blood, collected in a trial of Ad26.COV2.S vaccine versus placebo. The receptors shown here come from a person between 18 and 59 years old who received the Ad26.COV2.S COVID-19 vaccine or a placebo.

This sequence joins TRBV10-3 and TRBJ2-5, with 12 bases matching TRBD2. The CDR3 is made up of 16 amino acids. CDR1 and CDR2 from the germline V gene are ENHRY and SYGVKD. V was clipped by 3 bases and J by 5 bases; unmatched bases: 7. CDR3 amino acids: CAISEETSGGLETQYF. CDR3 nucleotides: TGTGCCATCAGTGAAGAGACTAGCGGGGGCTTGGAGACCCAGTACTTC.

This clone appeared once. V and J are TRBV28 and TRBJ1-6; D is ambiguous. Germline values: CDR1 MDHEN, CDR2 SYDVKM. Trimming took off 7 bases at V and 9 bases at J, with 16 bases between the two ends. This CDR3 is 14 amino acids long. The DNA of the CDR3 is TGTGCCAGCACCCCTCTCACAAATTCTTCACCCCTCCACTTT. Its protein product is CASTPLTNSSPLHF.

V is TRBV7-8 and J is TRBJ1-4; TRBD1 aligns across 9 bases. Germline V gene sequence: CDR1 SGHVS, CDR2 FQNEAQ. This CDR3 has 16 amino acids. J lost 8 bases, V lost 1 base, and 8 bases had no gene match. The CDR3 region is CASSLGSGQGLEKLFF. The DNA for the CDR3 is TGTGCCAGCAGCTTAGGTTCAGGACAGGGGTTGGAAAAACTGTTTTTT.

The CDR3 protein is CASSLPGRNNEKLFF. DNA of the CDR3: TGCGCCAGCAGCTTACCGGGACGGAATAATGAAAAACTGTTTTTT. The chain combines TRBV5-1 with TRBJ1-4; TRBD1 might be the D (5 bases). Germline CDR1 SGHRS, CDR2 YFSETQ. V was clipped by 2 bases and J by 4 bases, with 12 bases between them. This CDR3 contains 15 residues.

This chain joins TRBV3-1 (or the pseudogene TRBV3-2) and TRBJ1-2; the match to TRBD1 covers 9 bases. In germline, CDR1 is LGHDT, CDR2 YNNKEL (reference sequence). The length of the CDR3 is 15 residues. V lost 3 bases and J lost 7; bases outside the gene matches: 9. The CDR3 DNA follows: TGTGCCAGCAGCCATACGGCCGGGACAGGGTCTGGCTACACCTTC. Translated: CASSHTAGTGSGYTF.

This clone was recorded once. The V call is TRBV7-9, the J call TRBJ2-2; D might be TRBD1 (6 bases). The CDR3 loop spans 15 amino acids. Trimming removed 3 bases from V and 6 bases from J, with 14 bases in between. Germline V gene data show CDR1 as SEHNR and CDR2 as FQNEAQ (reference sequence). The DNA for the CDR3 is TGTGCCAGCAGCTTCAGGGGACCTCTGCCCGGGGAGCTGTTTTTT. Protein: CASSFRGPLPGELFF.

This chain connects TRBV3-1 (or the pseudogene TRBV3-2) to TRBJ2-1, with 9 positions matching TRBD2. J gave up 4 bases and V 0 bases, and 13 bases lay outside the gene matches. The CDR3 runs to 19 residues. Per the germline V gene, CDR1 is LGHDT and CDR2 is YNNKEL (reference sequence). Here the CDR3 DNA reads TGTGCCAGCAGCCAAGATCCTATTTGTAGCGGGAGTTCATACAATGAGCAGTTCTTC. As protein: CASSQDPICSGSSYNEQFF.

This chain connects TRBV28 to TRBJ2-5; D gene uncertain. Germline CDR1 is MDHEN and CDR2 is SYDVKM. This CDR3 has 13 residues. V lost 1 base and J 5 bases, leaving 8 bases between the germline ends. CDR3 nucleotide sequence: TGTGCCAGCAGTTTATTGGCCCGGGAGACCCAGTACTTC. This sequence encodes CASSLLARETQYF. Together with reference TRBV28 and TRBJ2-5, the CDR3 gives the full variable domain: DVKVTQSSRYLVKRTGEKVFLECVQDMDHENMFWYRQDPGLGLRLIYFSYDVKMKEKGDIPEGYSVSREKKERFSLILESASTNQTSMYLCASSLLARETQYFGPGTRLLVL.

This clone was recorded only once. The chain has TRBV3-1 (or the pseudogene TRBV3-2) and TRBJ2-1; D is perhaps TRBD1 or TRBD2 (6 bases each). Trimming removed 1 base from V and 0 bases from J, with 16 bases in between. Germline V gene lookup returns CDR1 LGHDT and CDR2 YNNKEL (reference sequence). This CDR3 comprises 18 residues. In nucleotides, the CDR3 is TGTGCCAGCAGCCAAGGGGCGTGGGGGGCCTACTCCTACAATGAGCAGTTCTTC. Translation: CASSQGAWGAYSYNEQFF.

The chain recombines TRBV5-1 with TRBJ1-6, with D unresolved. The germline gives CDR1 SGHRS, CDR2 YFSETQ. CDR3 length: 16 residues. Trimming took off 0 bases at V and 3 bases at J, with 10 bases between the two ends. This chain's CDR3 is CASSLGGVLYNSPLHF. CDR3 coding DNA: TGCGCCAGCAGCTTGGGCGGGGTCCTCTATAATTCACCCCTCCACTTT.

The chain recombines TRBV18 with TRBJ2-7; a weak D match, TRBD1 (5 bases). The germline V and J ends were trimmed by 3 bases and 2 bases, with 8 bases remaining between them. The V gene's germline CDR1 is KGHSH and CDR2 LQKENI. The CDR3 contains 13 residues. CDR3: CASSPDKTYEQYF. The CDR3 coding sequence is TGTGCCAGCTCACCGGACAAGACCTACGAGCAGTACTTC. The full variable domain, rest sourced from reference TRBV18 and TRBJ2-7, is NAGVMQNPRHLVRRRGQEARLRCSPMKGHSHVYWYRQLPEEGLKFMVYLQKENIIDESGMPKERFSAEFPKEGPSILRIQQVVRGDSAAYFCASSPDKTYEQYFGPGTRLTVT.

This clone was counted a few times. The chain links TRBV25-1 to TRBJ2-1; 13 bases are shared with TRBD2. V was pared by 7 bases and J by 7 bases, with 13 bases of the junction left unmatched. Germline values: CDR1 MGHDK, CDR2 SYGVNS. The CDR3 loop spans 17 amino acids. The CDR3: CASTHNPGLAGRNEQFF. The CDR3 DNA follows: TGTGCCAGCACCCACAACCCGGGACTAGCGGGGAGGAATGAGCAGTTCTTC.

J is TRBJ2-2 and V is TRBV19; TRBD1 is a possible D gene (6 bases). Germline CDR1 is LNHDA and CDR2 is SQIVND (reference sequence). V lost 3 bases and J 5 bases, leaving 10 bases between the germline ends. CDR3 length: 14 residues. Here the CDR3 DNA reads TGTGCCAGTAGTATCCGGACAGATACCGGGGAGCTGTTTTTT. This codes for CASSIRTDTGELFF. Full variable domain (missing parts from reference TRBV19 and TRBJ2-2): DGGITQSPKYLFRKEGQNVTLSCEQNLNHDAMYWYRQDPGQGLRLIYYSQIVNDFQKGDIAEGYSVSREKKESFPLTVTSAQKNPTAFYLCASSIRTDTGELFFGEGSRLTVL.

The chain employs TRBV18 and TRBJ2-5; D not resolved. The germline V and J ends were trimmed by 1 base and 5 bases, with 8 bases remaining between them. Germline values: CDR1 KGHSH, CDR2 LQKENI. This CDR3 is 13 amino acids long. The CDR3 DNA follows: TGTGCCAGCTCACCACGGAACGGGGAGACCCAGTACTTC. This translates into CASSPRNGETQYF.

The chain employs TRBV9 and TRBJ1-3; D unresolved. The CDR3 is 16 amino acids. Per germline, CDR1 SGDLS and CDR2 YYNGEE. The germline V and J ends were trimmed by 1 base and 0 bases, with 11 bases remaining between them. The CDR3 region is CASSVKLEGSGNTIYF. CDR3 nucleotides: TGTGCCAGCAGCGTAAAATTGGAGGGCTCTGGAAACACCATATATTTT.

This sequence joins TRBV27 and TRBJ2-2, with D possibly being TRBD1 (5 bases). Germline V CDR1 and CDR2: MNHEY, SMNVEV (reference sequence). V was pared by 3 bases and J by 4 bases, with 9 bases between. The CDR3 consists of 14 residues. The CDR3 DNA reads as TGTGCCAGCAGTTTCGCACAGGCCACCGGGGAGCTGTTTTTT. Translation: CASSFAQATGELFF.

The CDR3 loop reads CASSGSEGRISYEQYF. In DNA form, the CDR3 reads TGTGCCTCATCAGGCTCTGAGGGACGGATCTCCTACGAGCAGTACTTC. This chain connects TRBV10-3 to TRBJ2-7; D is perhaps TRBD1 or TRBD2 (5 bases each). Trimming shortened V by 11 bases and J by 0 bases, and 23 bases separated the two germline ends. Per germline, CDR1 ENHRY and CDR2 SYGVKD. This CDR3 comprises 16 residues.